This T cell receptor (beta chain) derives from a study of shared clonotypes between healthy human individuals. The overall study: The study used three CD4 naive, three CD4 memory, two CD8 naive and one CD8 memory plate per donor.

As defined, naive CD8 cells were CD45RO-negative and positively selected for CCR7, with terminally differentiated effector memory CD45RA+ cells excluded. This table comes from immunoSEQ multiplex PCR, and its TCRdb copy is limited to in-frame clones, with some not included. The sample lists around 640,000 clones, approximately 96% seen once, with less than 0.13% in the top ten. The CDR3 length is 12 residues. The V end lost 3 bases, the J end lost 9 bases, and 9 bases lay between the germline ends. The V gene's germline CDR1 is SNHLY and CDR2 FYNNEI. The clonotype comes from a woman younger than 45 in good health. The chain has TRBV2 and TRBJ2-1; perhaps D is TRBD1 or TRBD2 (6 bases each). The sequencing input was naive CD8+ T cells sorted from blood. The DNA of the CDR3 is TGTGCCAGCAGTGAGGGGGGCGGTGAGCAGTTCTTC. This gives the protein CASSEGGGEQFF.